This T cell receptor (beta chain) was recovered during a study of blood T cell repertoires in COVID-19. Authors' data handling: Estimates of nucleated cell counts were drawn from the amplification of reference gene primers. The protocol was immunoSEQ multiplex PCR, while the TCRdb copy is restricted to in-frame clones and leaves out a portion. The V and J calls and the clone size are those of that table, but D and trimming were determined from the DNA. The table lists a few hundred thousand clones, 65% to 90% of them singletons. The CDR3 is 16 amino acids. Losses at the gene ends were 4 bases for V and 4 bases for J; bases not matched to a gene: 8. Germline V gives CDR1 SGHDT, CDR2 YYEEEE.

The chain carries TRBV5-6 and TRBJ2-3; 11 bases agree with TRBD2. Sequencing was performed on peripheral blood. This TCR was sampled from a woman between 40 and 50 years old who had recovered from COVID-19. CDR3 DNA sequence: TGTGCCAGCAGCCCGATTAGCGGGGGGGACGCAGATACGCAGTATTTT. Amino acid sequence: CASSPISGGDADTQYF.